The 28 T cell receptor beta chains given below trace back to one sample, sequenced in a study of shared clonotypes between healthy human individuals (dated by TCRdb to the early 2020s). Library method: the immunoSEQ multiplex PCR assay. Held by TCRdb, this immuneACCESS table contains in-frame sequences only and omits some clones. Under half of the omission traces to an unresolved V gene where checked; the cause of the rest is unknown. In all, the sample holds approximately 2.5 million clones, and 90% to 95% of those were seen once. The top ten clones comprise approximately 0.36% of the sample. Sequences were obtained from naive CD4+ T cells from PBMCs. This sample's cell subset or site label indicates: CD45RA+ positively selected. Receptor source: a man between 18 and 29 years old in good health. Some clones in this sample may be carry-over from other donors' samples.

This clone was detected once. V is TRBV5-1 and J is TRBJ2-5, with D hard to call. This CDR3 spans 14 amino acids. CDR1 and CDR2 (germline): SGHRS, YFSETQ. V lost 0 bases to trimming and J lost 0 bases, with 6 bases between them. As DNA, the CDR3 is TGCGCCAGCAGCTTGGCGGCAGACCAAGAGACCCAGTACTTC. Protein product: CASSLAADQETQYF.

This CDR3 reads CASSIPKTATNNEKLFF. CDR3 DNA: TGTGCCAGCAGTATACCAAAGACAGCGACTAATAATGAAAAACTGTTTTTT. The chain joins TRBV28 to TRBJ1-4; possible D gene TRBD1, 5 bases. The CDR3 runs 17 residues. V lost 5 bases and J 4 bases, leaving 20 bases between the germline ends. Germline V lookup: CDR1 MDHEN, CDR2 SYDVKM. Supplemented by reference TRBV28 and TRBJ1-4, the full variable domain reads DVKVTQSSRYLVKRTGEKVFLECVQDMDHENMFWYRQDPGLGLRLIYFSYDVKMKEKGDIPEGYSVSREKKERFSLILESASTNQTSMYLCASSIPKTATNNEKLFFGSGTQLSVL.

V is TRBV28 and J is TRBJ1-2, with unresolved D. CDR3 length: 12 amino acids. Germline assignment: CDR1 MDHEN and CDR2 SYDVKM. V was trimmed by 2 bases and J by 8 bases, leaving 9 bases between them. The CDR3 nucleotides are TGTGCCAGCAGTTTAATCGCGACAGGCTACACCTTC. Translated: CASSLIATGYTF.

The chain carries TRBV5-1 and TRBJ2-2; a weak D match, TRBD1 (5 bases). V was cut by 6 bases and J by 0 bases, with 12 bases left in between. The germline V gene encodes CDR1 SGHRS and CDR2 YFSETQ. The length of the CDR3 is 15 residues. CDR3 sequence reads: CASTLGPTNTGELFF. Written as DNA, the CDR3 is TGCGCCAGCACCCTGGGGCCAACGAACACCGGGGAGCTGTTTTTT.

The chain combines TRBV30 with TRBJ2-5; 9 bases line up with TRBD1. The trim removed 4 bases at V and 5 bases at J, leaving 11 bases unmatched. Germline V gives CDR1 GTSNPN, CDR2 SVGIG (reference sequence). The CDR3 consists of 15 residues. For the CDR3, the DNA is TGTGCCTGGACTCTGGGACAGGGAAATTCGGAGACCCAGTACTTC. Translation gives CAWTLGQGNSETQYF.

The V and J genes are TRBV7-2 and TRBJ2-7; maybe TRBD2 (6 bases). This CDR3 contains 15 residues. The V end was cut by 1 base, the J end by 2 bases, with 12 bases between. Germline V gives CDR1 SGHTA, CDR2 FQGNSA. The CDR3: CASSLGRGITYEQYF. For the CDR3, the DNA is TGTGCCAGCAGCTTAGGACGGGGGATCACCTACGAGCAGTACTTC. The full variable domain, with the rest looked up from reference TRBV7-2 and TRBJ2-7, is GAGVSQSPSNKVTEKGKDVELRCDPISGHTALYWYRQSLGQGLEFLIYFQGNSAPDKSGLPSDRFSAERTGGSVSTLTIQRTQQEDSAVYLCASSLGRGITYEQYFGPGTRLTVT.

This clone was observed a single time. The chain couples TRBV7-6 to TRBJ1-2; TRBD1 is a possible D gene (6 bases). The CDR3 is 18 residues long. Trimming took 5 bases from V and 1 from J, leaving 23 bases between them. The germline CDR1 and CDR2 sequences are SGHVS and FNYEAQ. CDR3 coding DNA: TGTGCCAGCAGCCTTATAGGGAGGGGGGACGAAAGTAACTATGGCTACACCTTC. It encodes CASSLIGRGDESNYGYTF.

The gene calls are TRBV5-4 and TRBJ2-1, with D possibly TRBD2 on 6 matching bases. Between the trimmed V and J ends, which lost 1 base and 3 bases, there was a span of 8 bases. The germline gives CDR1 SGHNT, CDR2 YYREEE (reference sequence). CDR3 length equals 14 residues. CDR3 sequence reads: CASSLFGSYNEQFF. The CDR3 DNA reads as TGTGCCAGCAGCTTGTTCGGGAGCTACAATGAGCAGTTCTTC.

This chain links TRBV6-1 with TRBJ1-2, with a tentative D call TRBD1 (5 bases). CDR1 MNHNS and CDR2 SASEGT come from the germline V gene. This CDR3 is 16 amino acids long. V lost 1 base and J 5 bases, leaving 17 bases between the germline ends. The CDR3 coding sequence is TGTGCCAGCAGTGAAGTGGTTAGGGGAGTAGGGTATGGCTACACCTTC. Translation: CASSEVVRGVGYGYTF.

CDR3 sequence (DNA): TGCGCCAGCAGCCAAGGTCTATCCGCAGATACGCAGTATTTT. It translates to CASSQGLSADTQYF. The rearrangement joins TRBV4-1 to TRBJ2-3, with D unclear. This CDR3 contains 14 residues. V was clipped by 1 base and J by 4 bases, with 9 bases between them. Looked up from germline, CDR1 is MGHRA and CDR2 is YSYEKL.

The V call is TRBV11-2, the J call TRBJ2-7; either TRBD1 or TRBD2 may supply D (5 bases each). Trimming left V 1 base short and J 0 bases short, with 7 bases between. Germline V gene lookup returns CDR1 SGHAT and CDR2 FQNNGV. The CDR3 is 14 amino acids. The CDR3, as DNA: TGTGCCAGCAGCTTAGTCGGGACCTCCTACGAGCAGTACTTC. Translation: CASSLVGTSYEQYF.

V and J are TRBV2 and TRBJ1-4; 7 bases agree with TRBD1. With V trimmed by 5 bases and J by 7 bases, 7 bases remained unmatched. The CDR3 runs 14 residues. Germline-derived CDR1 and CDR2 are SNHLY and FYNNEI. The CDR3 nucleotides are TGTGCCAGCAGTCGGGGCAGGGGGAGTGAAAAACTGTTTTTT. Residues: CASSRGRGSEKLFF.

This clone was seen a handful of times. Other DNA sequences in this specimen translate into the identical CDR3. The V gene is TRBV9, the J gene TRBJ1-2; TRBD1 might be the D (5 bases). Trimming took 0 bases from V and 4 from J, leaving 7 bases between them. The germline CDR1 and CDR2 sequences are SGDLS and YYNGEE. The CDR3 is made up of 13 amino acids. This CDR3 reads CASSVGGTYGYTF. CDR3 sequence (DNA): TGTGCCAGCAGCGTAGGAGGGACCTATGGCTACACCTTC.

This chain links TRBV28 with TRBJ2-5; tentatively, D is TRBD1 (6 bases). The CDR3 runs to 14 residues. The germline gives CDR1 MDHEN, CDR2 SYDVKM. The germline V and J ends were trimmed by 6 bases and 6 bases, with 17 bases remaining between them. The CDR3 is CASRTRTARKTQYF. DNA for the CDR3: TGTGCCAGCAGAACACGGACAGCCAGGAAGACCCAGTACTTC.

This chain connects TRBV6-5 to TRBJ2-5; the D call may be TRBD1 or TRBD2 (5 bases each). The CDR3 is 15 amino acids. Trimming took off 1 base at V and 5 bases at J, with 14 bases between the two ends. Per germline, CDR1 MNHEY and CDR2 SVGAGI. The CDR3 is CASSYWDRPTETQYF. In nucleotides, the CDR3 is TGTGCCAGCAGTTACTGGGACCGCCCGACTGAGACCCAGTACTTC.

The chain employs TRBV6-5 and TRBJ2-4; unclear D gene. Between the trimmed V and J ends, which lost 7 bases and 3 bases, there was a span of 10 bases. The CDR3 is 13 amino acids. Germline CDR1 MNHEY, CDR2 SVGAGI. The CDR3 sequence: CASTSSRKNIQYF. DNA of the CDR3: TGTGCCAGCACCTCAAGCCGCAAAAACATTCAGTACTTC.

This rearrangement joins TRBV13 to TRBJ1-2, with a possible D match to TRBD1 (6 bases). Germline CDR1 is PRHDT and CDR2 is FYEKMQ (reference sequence). V shed 5 bases and J shed 7 bases, with 14 bases lying between them. The length of the CDR3 is 13 residues. This chain's CDR3 is CASSLLPQGGYTF. CDR3 coding DNA: TGTGCCAGCAGCCTCCTCCCACAGGGTGGCTACACCTTC.

The V and J genes are TRBV18 and TRBJ1-5; 7 bases fit TRBD1. The trim removed 6 bases at V and 5 bases at J, leaving 4 bases unmatched. This CDR3 has 13 amino acids. Per the germline V gene, CDR1 is KGHSH and CDR2 is LQKENI. DNA for the CDR3: TGTGCCAGCTCGTCTCAGGGGGATCAGCCCCAGCATTTT. Residues: CASSSQGDQPQHF.

This chain uses TRBV7-2 with TRBJ1-6; D might be TRBD1 (5 bases). The germline CDR1 and CDR2 sequences are SGHTA and FQGNSA. This CDR3 region has 13 residues. V dropped 0 bases and J dropped 8 bases, with 5 bases sitting between them. The CDR3 region has the DNA TGTGCCAGCAGCTTAGCAGGGGATTCACCCCTCCACTTT. Its protein product is CASSLAGDSPLHF.

The chain employs TRBV29-1 and TRBJ2-7, with D possibly TRBD2 on 6 matching bases. CDR1 is SQVTM and CDR2 is ANQGSEA in the germline V gene. The germline V and J ends were trimmed by 2 bases and 4 bases, with 9 bases remaining between them. The CDR3 has 12 residues. DNA of the CDR3: TGCAGCGTTGAATTGGCGGGGTACGAGCAGTACTTC. As protein: CSVELAGYEQYF.

The chain couples TRBV19 to TRBJ2-1; D possibly corresponds to TRBD1 (5 bases). The CDR3 covers 13 residues. V was cut by 8 bases and J by 7 bases, with 15 bases left in between. The germline gives CDR1 LNHDA, CDR2 SQIVND (reference sequence). The CDR3 DNA follows: TGTGCCAGTCTTGGGCAGGGTACGAATGAGCAGTTCTTC. Translating gives CASLGQGTNEQFF.

This chain links TRBV4-1 with TRBJ2-3; perhaps TRBD2 as D (6 bases). Germline CDR1 MGHRA, CDR2 YSYEKL. The CDR3 covers 17 residues. The V end was cut by 2 bases, the J end by 0 bases, with 15 bases between. The CDR3 reads CASSQRDFYSSTDTQYF. The CDR3 DNA follows: TGCGCCAGCAGCCAACGGGACTTCTACTCTAGCACAGATACGCAGTATTTT.

The J gene is TRBJ2-2, the V gene TRBV29-1; tentatively, D is TRBD1 (5 bases). This CDR3 comprises 16 residues. V was clipped by 7 bases and J by 0 bases, with 18 bases between them. Germline V gives CDR1 SQVTM, CDR2 ANQGSEA. CDR3 region: CSAGKAQGANTGELFF. The CDR3 DNA follows: TGCAGCGCTGGAAAGGCCCAGGGCGCGAACACCGGGGAGCTGTTTTTT.

Worth noting for this clone: In the same sample, other DNA sequences code for this CDR3. The CDR3 is CASSLRATEAFF. The CDR3 DNA sequence: TGTGCCAGCAGCTTGAGGGCTACTGAAGCTTTCTTT. The chain recombines TRBV5-5 with TRBJ1-1; D is ambiguous. V shed 1 base and J shed 5 bases, with 6 bases lying between them. Germline CDR1 is SGHKS and CDR2 is YYEKEE (reference sequence). The CDR3 runs to 12 residues.

J is TRBJ1-5 and V is TRBV30; tentative D call: TRBD1 (5 bases). This CDR3 is 14 amino acids long. Germline loops: CDR1 GTSNPN, CDR2 SVGIG (reference sequence). V was pared by 2 bases and J by 3 bases, with 11 bases between. This chain's CDR3 is CAWSTGPTNQPQHF. As DNA, the CDR3 is TGTGCCTGGAGTACAGGACCAACCAATCAGCCCCAGCATTTT.

The V call is TRBV27, the J call TRBJ2-7; TRBD1 is a possible D gene (5 bases). Per germline, CDR1 MNHEY and CDR2 SMNVEV (reference sequence). V was trimmed by 4 bases and J by 6 bases, leaving 13 bases between them. This CDR3 is built from 13 residues. In DNA form, the CDR3 reads TGTGCCAGCAGTTCACAGGCGAAGGCCGAGCAGTACTTC. Amino acid sequence: CASSSQAKAEQYF.

The chain uses TRBV30 and TRBJ1-4; 9 positions match TRBD1. J gave up 6 bases and V 0 bases, and 2 bases lay outside the gene matches. There are 14 residues in the CDR3. From germline, CDR1 is GTSNPN and CDR2 SVGIG (reference sequence). In DNA, the CDR3 is TGTGCCTGGAGTGTACAGGGGGCATATGAAAAACTGTTTTTT. It translates to CAWSVQGAYEKLFF.

This clone was seen a single time. The chain carries TRBV11-3 and TRBJ2-3, with 12 nucleotides matching TRBD2. V dropped 2 bases and J dropped 3; count of bases not matched to a gene: 12. The CDR3 totals 19 residues. Germline V gene sequence: CDR1 SGHNT, CDR2 YENEEA. The DNA for the CDR3 is TGTGCCAGCAGCTTAAGTAACCGGCTAGCGGGAGGGGCGACAGATACGCAGTATTTT. Protein product: CASSLSNRLAGGATDTQYF.